Below, 24 T cell receptor beta chains from the same sample are listed, as sequenced in a study of CD8 T cells in Susac syndrome. RNA in amounts of about 0.45 to 1 ug was reverse transcribed with random hexamers. MiXCR, applied by TCRdb to the immunoSEQ multiplex PCR reads, yields one record per CDR3 protein. The sample records about 430,000 distinct CDR3 sequences, 85% to 90% being singletons. The sample comprised CD8+ T cells from PBMCs. These receptors came from a human donor with multiple sclerosis.

The V call is TRBV19, the J call TRBJ2-1; D unclear. The CDR3 consists of 12 residues. CDR1 is LNHDA, CDR2 SQIVND, per germline (reference sequence). V was trimmed by 7 bases and J by 9 bases, leaving 13 bases between them. The CDR3 sequence is CASISTQREQFF. Here the CDR3 DNA reads TGTGCCAGTATCTCGACCCAACGTGAGCAGTTCTTC. Full variable domain (remainder filled in from reference TRBV19 and TRBJ2-1): DGGITQSPKYLFRKEGQNVTLSCEQNLNHDAMYWYRQDPGQGLRLIYYSQIVNDFQKGDIAEGYSVSREKKESFPLTVTSAQKNPTAFYLCASISTQREQFFGPGTRLTVL.

This clonotype was observed a handful of times. The J gene is TRBJ1-5, the V gene TRBV4-1; D is unclear. CDR3 size: 18 residues. Trimming shortened V by 0 bases and J by 3 bases, and 18 bases separated the two germline ends. Per the germline V gene, CDR1 is MGHRA and CDR2 is YSYEKL. The DNA for the CDR3 is TGCGCCAGCAGCCAAGATAGTATAGTTGTCCGGAACAATCAGCCCCAGCATTTT. Protein sequence: CASSQDSIVVRNNQPQHF.

J is TRBJ2-2 and V is TRBV5-4, with D tentatively TRBD1 (6 bases). This CDR3 region has 14 residues. Trimming shortened V by 2 bases and J by 3 bases, and 8 bases separated the two germline ends. Germline V CDR1 and CDR2: SGHNT, YYREEE (reference sequence). The CDR3 region is CASSLPGDTGELFF. DNA for the CDR3: TGTGCCAGCAGCTTACCAGGGGACACCGGGGAGCTGTTTTTT.

The gene calls are TRBV13 and TRBJ2-1; the D is unclear. Trimming removed 0 bases at V and 0 bases at J, with 12 bases between. The germline V gene has CDR1 PRHDT and CDR2 FYEKMQ (reference sequence). There are 17 residues in the CDR3. CDR3 sequence reads: CASSLGVPGSSYNEQFF. The CDR3, as DNA: TGTGCCAGCAGCTTAGGAGTCCCGGGTAGCTCCTACAATGAGCAGTTCTTC.

The chain employs TRBV6-2 or TRBV6-3 and TRBJ2-1, with 7 bases fitting TRBD2. The CDR3 has 14 residues. CDR1 and CDR2 (germline): MNHEY, SVGEGT. Trimming removed 5 bases from V and 7 bases from J; junction bases left unmatched: 8. CDR3 residues: CASSTSGIFNEQFF. In DNA form, the CDR3 reads TGTGCCAGCAGTACAAGCGGGATCTTTAATGAGCAGTTCTTC.

This chain uses TRBV4-1 with TRBJ1-3, with a tentative D call TRBD1 (6 bases). Germline lookup yields CDR1 MGHRA and CDR2 YSYEKL. The CDR3 runs 19 residues. With 0 bases removed from V and 2 bases from J, the gap between germline ends came to 20 bases. For the CDR3, the DNA is TGCGCCAGCAGCCAAGAGTGGGGGTATCAGGGGAGCCCTGGAAACACCATATATTTT. It is translated as CASSQEWGYQGSPGNTIYF.

This clonotype occurred once. The V gene is TRBV5-1, the J gene TRBJ1-1; the match to TRBD1 covers 9 bases. Germline V gene lookup returns CDR1 SGHRS and CDR2 YFSETQ. This CDR3 is 17 amino acids long. J gave up 5 bases and V 3 bases, and 14 bases lay outside the gene matches. This CDR3 reads CASSSSGTGLVVTEAFF. Written as DNA, the CDR3 is TGCGCCAGCAGCTCCTCCGGGACAGGGTTGGTAGTAACTGAAGCTTTCTTT. The full variable domain, its missing parts supplied by reference TRBV5-1 and TRBJ1-1, is KAGVTQTPRYLIKTRGQQVTLSCSPISGHRSVSWYQQTPGQGLQFLFEYFSETQRNKGNFPGRFSGRQFSNSRSEMNVSTLELGDSALYLCASSSSGTGLVVTEAFFGQGTRLTVV.

The CDR3 here is CSARSFEASSTDTQYF. Here the CDR3 DNA reads TGCAGTGCTAGATCCTTTGAGGCTTCGAGTACAGATACGCAGTATTTT. This chain uses TRBV20-1 with TRBJ2-3; D is unclear. Looked up from germline, CDR1 is DFQATT and CDR2 is SNEGSKA (reference sequence). The CDR3 has 16 amino acids. V shed 2 bases and J shed 3 bases, with 18 bases lying between them.

The V call is TRBV29-1, the J call TRBJ2-3, with a weak D call TRBD2 (5 bases). CDR3 size: 14 residues. V gave up 3 bases and J gave up 2 bases, with 12 bases separating them. Germline CDR1 SQVTM, CDR2 ANQGSEA. CDR3 amino acids: CSVEGSGTTDTQYF. Here the CDR3 DNA reads TGCAGCGTTGAGGGTTCGGGAACCACAGATACGCAGTATTTT.

The gene calls are TRBV10-3 and TRBJ1-5, with a tentative D call TRBD1 (5 bases). V was pared by 10 bases and J by 4 bases, with 17 bases between. This CDR3 has 14 residues. Per the germline V gene, CDR1 is ENHRY and CDR2 is SYGVKD. DNA for the CDR3: TGTGCCACTGGGACCGGGGACGGTAATCAGCCCCAGCATTTT. It codes for CATGTGDGNQPQHF.

This chain joins TRBV3-1 and TRBJ2-7, with D unresolved. Trimming shortened V by 1 base and J by 0 bases, and 7 bases separated the two germline ends. This CDR3 spans 14 amino acids. The V gene's germline CDR1 is LGHDT and CDR2 YNNKEL (reference sequence). As DNA, the CDR3 is TGTGCCAGCAGCCAAGGGATATACTCCTACGAGCAGTACTTC. Residues: CASSQGIYSYEQYF.

The rearrangement joins TRBV15 to TRBJ2-1; D is perhaps TRBD1 or TRBD2 (5 bases each). The ends were cut back, 5 bases at V and 2 bases at J, with 16 bases in the middle. There are 16 residues in the CDR3. CDR1 and CDR2 (germline): LNHNV, YYDKDF (reference sequence). DNA of the CDR3: TGTGCCACCAGCGCACCTGGGACGGTACCCTACAATGAGCAGTTCTTC. This codes for CATSAPGTVPYNEQFF.

The V gene is TRBV4-1, the J gene TRBJ2-7; TRBD2 is a possible D gene (5 bases). Germline V lookup: CDR1 MGHRA, CDR2 YSYEKL. The V end lost 0 bases, the J end lost 6 bases, and 9 bases lay between the germline ends. The CDR3 has 13 amino acids. CDR3 sequence (DNA): TGCGCCAGCAGCCAAGACGGACTCGCCGAGCAGTACTTC. This gives the protein CASSQDGLAEQYF.

The chain joins TRBV6-6 to TRBJ1-1; the D gene is possibly TRBD1 (5 bases). This CDR3 has 14 amino acids. CDR1 is MNHNY, CDR2 SVGAGI, per germline (reference sequence). V lost 5 bases, J lost 1 base, and 11 bases lay in between. The DNA of the CDR3 is TGTGCCAGCAGTCACCTCGACAGGAACACTGAAGCTTTCTTT. This translates into CASSHLDRNTEAFF.

The chain couples TRBV3-1 to TRBJ2-1; TRBD2 aligns across 7 bases. J was trimmed by 4 bases and V by 1 base; bases with no gene match: 4. Germline CDR1 is LGHDT and CDR2 is YNNKEL (reference sequence). CDR3 length: 15 amino acids. The CDR3 reads CASSQGWGGYNEQFF. The CDR3 coding sequence is TGTGCCAGCAGCCAAGGTTGGGGGGGGTACAATGAGCAGTTCTTC.

This clonotype turned up a few times. The J gene is TRBJ1-1, the V gene TRBV6-1, with D unresolved. The CDR3 is 12 residues long. V lost 6 bases to trimming and J lost 6 bases, with 11 bases between them. The germline CDR1 and CDR2 sequences are MNHNS and SASEGT. The CDR3 sequence: CASSSTVSEAFF. The CDR3 DNA reads TGTGCCAGCAGCTCTACGGTTTCTGAAGCTTTCTTT.

The chain employs TRBV4-1 and TRBJ2-7; possibly TRBD1 for D (6 bases). V lost 1 base and J lost 2, with 15 bases in between. CDR3 length equals 16 residues. Germline CDR1 reads MGHRA; CDR2 reads YSYEKL. The DNA for the CDR3 is TGCGCCAGCAGCCAAGGGAAGACAGGCTACCCCTACGAGCAGTACTTC. This translates into CASSQGKTGYPYEQYF.

Of note for this clonotype: The limits of the CDR3 on the DNA are not certain, so only TCRdb's listed CDR3 is given. This chain uses TRBV5-1 with TRBJ1-1; the table's TRBD1 call for D was not verified on the DNA. Germline lookup yields CDR1 SGHRS and CDR2 YFSETQ. The CDR3 comprises 17 residues, both ends counted. The CDR3 spells CASSLFFGQGLNTEAFF.

The sample holds one count of this clonotype. The chain carries TRBV28 and TRBJ1-1; D is unresolved. The CDR3 has 14 residues. V lost 5 bases to trimming and J lost 5 bases, with 15 bases between them. The V gene's germline CDR1 is MDHEN and CDR2 SYDVKM. The CDR3 region is CASSLPPVATEAFF. The CDR3 coding sequence is TGTGCCAGCAGTCTCCCCCCGGTGGCGACTGAAGCTTTCTTT.

V is TRBV7-9 and J is TRBJ2-7, with D tentatively TRBD2 (5 bases). Between the trimmed V and J ends, which lost 6 bases and 4 bases, there was a span of 19 bases. The CDR3 is made up of 15 amino acids. Per germline, CDR1 SEHNR and CDR2 FQNEAQ (reference sequence). DNA for the CDR3: TGTGCCAGCAGTTCCGAGGGCGGAGGCATTTACGAGCAGTACTTC. This sequence encodes CASSSEGGGIYEQYF.

The chain employs TRBV28 and TRBJ1-2; no reliable D call. The germline V gene has CDR1 MDHEN and CDR2 SYDVKM. The V end was cut by 6 bases, the J end by 4 bases, with 21 bases between. The CDR3 consists of 16 residues. The CDR3 nucleotides are TGTGCCAGCAGCCCCGGGCAACACCCACTGCTCTATGGCTACACCTTC. Its protein product is CASSPGQHPLLYGYTF.

V usage is TRBV4-1 and J usage is TRBJ2-7; 13 nucleotides agree with TRBD2. The CDR3 length is 14 residues. The V gene end was trimmed by 4 bases and the J gene end by 6 bases; junction bases not matched to a gene: 3. Germline V gene lookup returns CDR1 MGHRA and CDR2 YSYEKL. DNA for the CDR3: TGCGCCAGCAGCCCGGGACTAGCGGGAAGCGAGCAGTACTTC. Amino acids: CASSPGLAGSEQYF.

In DNA, the CDR3 is TGTGCCAGCAGCTTACTGCCCCCGCATACAGATACGCAGTATTTT. Amino acids: CASSLLPPHTDTQYF. The chain uses TRBV7-9 and TRBJ2-3; D gene ambiguous. V was pared by 2 bases and J by 3 bases, with 12 bases between. This CDR3 spans 15 amino acids. Germline V gene lookup returns CDR1 SEHNR and CDR2 FQNEAQ (reference sequence).

J is TRBJ2-7 and V is TRBV4-1; possibly TRBD2 for D (5 bases). V lost 4 bases and J 5 bases, leaving 15 bases between the germline ends. The germline gives CDR1 MGHRA, CDR2 YSYEKL. This CDR3 comprises 14 residues. The DNA for the CDR3 is TGCGCCAGCAGCCTCGCCCTGGGAGCGGACGAGCAGTACTTC. Encoded protein: CASSLALGADEQYF.